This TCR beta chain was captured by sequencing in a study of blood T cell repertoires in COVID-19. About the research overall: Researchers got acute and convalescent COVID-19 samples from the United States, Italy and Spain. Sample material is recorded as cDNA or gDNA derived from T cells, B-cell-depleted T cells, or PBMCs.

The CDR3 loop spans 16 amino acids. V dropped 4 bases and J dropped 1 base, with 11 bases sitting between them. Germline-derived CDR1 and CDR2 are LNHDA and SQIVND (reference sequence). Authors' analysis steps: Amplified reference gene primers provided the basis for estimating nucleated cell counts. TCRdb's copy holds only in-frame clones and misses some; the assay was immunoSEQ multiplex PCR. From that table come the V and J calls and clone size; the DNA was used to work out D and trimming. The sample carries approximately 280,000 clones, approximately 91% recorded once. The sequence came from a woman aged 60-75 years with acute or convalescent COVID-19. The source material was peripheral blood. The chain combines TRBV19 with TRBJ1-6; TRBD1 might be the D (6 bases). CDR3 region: CASSRTTGSYNSPLHF. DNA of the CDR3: TGTGCCAGTAGTAGGACGACAGGTTCCTATAATTCACCCCTCCACTTT.